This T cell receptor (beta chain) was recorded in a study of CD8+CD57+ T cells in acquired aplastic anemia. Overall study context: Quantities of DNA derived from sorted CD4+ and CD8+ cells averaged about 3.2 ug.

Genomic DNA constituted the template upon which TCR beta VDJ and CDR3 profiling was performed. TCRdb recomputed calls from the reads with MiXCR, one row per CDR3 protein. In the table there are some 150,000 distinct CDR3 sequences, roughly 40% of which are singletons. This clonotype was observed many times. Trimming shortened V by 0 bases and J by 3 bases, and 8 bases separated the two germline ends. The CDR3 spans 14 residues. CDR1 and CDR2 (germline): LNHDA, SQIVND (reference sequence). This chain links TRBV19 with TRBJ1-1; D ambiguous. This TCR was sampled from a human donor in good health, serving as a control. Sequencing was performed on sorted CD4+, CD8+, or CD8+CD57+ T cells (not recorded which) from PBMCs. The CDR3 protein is CASSIDPRDTEAFF. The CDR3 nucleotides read TGTGCCAGTAGTATAGATCCTAGGGACACTGAAGCTTTCTTT.